The clone carrying this T cell receptor beta chain has at least ten counts. The data were obtained in a study of regulatory T cells in long-lasting Graves disease. The TCR beta library used iRepertoire HTBI primers with Arm-PCR amplification of CDR3. TCRdb analysed the multiplex PCR reads with MiXCR anew, one entry per CDR3 protein. The repertoire holds more than 450,000 distinct CDR3 sequences, with around 15% as singletons. Time point indicated: newly diagnosed GD, antithyroid drugs for less than 3 months. The TCR library was made from RNA extracted from PBMCs. This sample also belongs to another study, concerning T cells in Graves' hyperthyroidism and ophthalmopathy.

The input for sequencing was peripheral blood mononuclear cells (PBMCs), taken at new diagnosis, from a patient treated with antithyroid drugs. The receptor's source is a man aged 40-49 years with Graves disease.

The CDR3 is CASSPPEDQRAFF. CDR3 nucleotide sequence: TGTGCCAGCTCACCACCGGAGGACCAAAGGGCTTTCTTT. The chain carries TRBV18 and TRBJ1-1; D gene uncertain. Deletions cut 0 bases from V and 11 bases from J, with 13 bases between. CDR1 and CDR2 from the germline V gene are KGHSH and LQKENI. The CDR3 is made up of 13 amino acids. The full variable domain, its missing parts supplied by reference TRBV18 and TRBJ1-1, is NAGVMQNPRHLVRRRGQEARLRCSPMKGHSHVYWYRQLPEEGLKFMVYLQKENIIDESGMPKERFSAEFPKEGPSILRIQQVVRGDSAAYFCASSPPEDQRAFFGQGTRLTVV.